A single T cell receptor (beta chain) is shown here with its context. The target of this receptor is not known. No base qualities exist here, and no much larger clone lies one base off it. The entry originates in a study of shared clonotypes between healthy human individuals (dated by TCRdb to 2020 to 2022). Some background on the complete study: Two women and a few men aged 18 to 49 years were included in the cohort. For each donor, three plates each were used for CD4 naive and CD4 memory, two plates were used for CD8 naive, and one plate was used for CD8 memory. To estimate repertoire size and how much clonotype sharing occurs between individuals, the study deeply sequenced the blood TCR repertoires of several healthy adults. Different laboratories and diverse techniques were used to prepare libraries and sequence TCR repertoires, to increase sequencing depth and limit assay-specific biases. Leukapheresis yielded between about 0.85 and 10 billion PBMCs per donor. General findings and caveats noted by the study authors: Even with the large sequencing depth, rarefaction of the sorted-subset datasets indicated that sequencing was incomplete. Because the study included only a small number of donors, the genetic and exposure-history diversity represented was limited. Sampling was restricted to blood, and TCR repertoires in tissue are likely to differ from TCR repertoires in blood. Approximately 5% of naive CD4, 3% to 3.5% of naive CD8, 2.3% of memory CD4, and around 0.4% of memory CD8 clonotypes were shared across four donors. Pairwise subsampling indicated that sequencing depth was expected to affect the degree of clonotype sharing among donors. Higher generation probabilities were observed for clonotypes shared by all four sorted-subset donors than for non-shared clonotypes. Naive subsets generally had larger estimated clonotype richness than memory subsets did.

V lost 0 bases and J lost 7 bases; the stretch between them is 11 bases long. From a lookup of the germline V gene, CDR1 and CDR2 are SGHTS and YDEGEE. Its CDR3 holds 14 amino acids, cysteine through phenylalanine. The CDR3 DNA has 42 bases and is translated from base 1. Using the deep immunoSEQ assay, multiplex PCR amplified TCR CDR3 regions from genomic DNA. Genomic DNA extracted from each cell subset was distributed evenly over all wells of several immunoSEQ 96-well plates, and each plate served as one replicate. For sorted subsets, each replicate PCR was loaded with 200 to 250 ng genomic DNA, equivalent to 30,000 to 35,000 T cell genomes. Purified libraries were quantified with a Qubit 3.0 fluorometer, sized on a Bioanalyzer 2100, and re-quantified with the KAPA Library Quantification kit. Every immunoSEQ 96-well plate was sequenced on a separate single-read 150-cycle Illumina NextSeq 550 flow cell. As for the authors' bioinformatics: The immunoSEQ output contained only junctional sequences without quality scores, so filtering could not match that applied to full-length reads. Sequences were annotated with PyIR, a Python wrapper for IgBLAST v1.9, and V/J genes and CDR3 were assigned using IMGT germline references. Reads were filtered out if the reads had weak V/J assignments (E-value above 1e-6), no CDR3, stop codons, out-of-frame junctions, or ambiguous translated residues. V3J clonotypes were defined by identical inferred V gene, J gene, and CDR3 amino acid sequence. To compute the percentage overlap between repertoires, the number of shared unique clonotypes was divided by the size of the smaller repertoire. RTK rarefaction, the Chao1 estimator, and Recon v2.1 estimates of unobserved clonotypes were used to assess repertoire richness. OLGA was used to compute generation probabilities for all TCRbeta clonotypes that the gDNA method yielded from a few donors. TCRdb limited this immuneACCESS table to in-frame rearrangements with V and J called. A share of clones is missing; checked studies link under half to unresolved V genes, and the rest is unexplained. V, J and clone size derive from that table, while D and trimming were established from the DNA sequence. This sample is represented by roughly 2,000,000 clones; around 95% of them were singletons. The ten largest clones capture about 1.6% of the sample.

CD8 naive samples were obtained by positive selection for CCR7 among CD45RO-negative cells, yielding a CD45RA+CCR7+ population from which TemRA cells were excluded. The donors were healthy, HIV-negative adults with no recently reported acute infections or vaccinations. All donors were Caucasian adults living in Nashville, Tennessee, USA. Blood was collected by leukapheresis, and PBMCs were isolated by Ficoll-Histopaque density gradient centrifugation and then cryopreserved in liquid nitrogen vapor phase. Analytical flow cytometry was used to check the purity and quantity of each magnetically sorted T cell population. Genomic DNA was isolated from each sorted fraction and quantified by UV absorbance on a Nanodrop 2000c.

The chain is encoded by TRBV5-8 joined to TRBJ1-5, with a weak D call of TRBD1 (5 bases match). Specimen: naive CD8+ T cells from PBMCs. This sample's cell subset or site label indicates: CD45RA+CCR7+. This receptor was taken from a man aged 18-30 years in good health. Some clones in this sample may be carry-over from other donors' samples. In nucleotide form, the sequence is TGTGCCAGCAGCTTGGGGGGGGTTGGGCAGCCCCAGCATTTT. Its translation reads: CASSLGGVGQPQHF.